These T cell receptor beta chains were read from a single sample in a study of T cell clones after liver transplantation. Data came from immunoSEQ multiplex PCR; TCRdb stores just in-frame clones and leaves some out. The repertoire includes around 97,000 clones, about 80% of them detected once, and approximately 3% sits in the top ten. Material: CD4+ T cells from blood, obtained around 48 months after liver transplant. Every receptor here comes from a human patient who received a liver transplant. The T cells may come from the graft donor. Both conserved end residues are part of each CDR3. Fields, in order: V gene, clone size, D gene, J gene, CDR3 DNA, CDR3 protein. A D gene is named only where the DNA matches it firmly. The size entry is marked missing in some rows and otherwise reads once, few, many or a size class.

TRBV7-3,NA,NA,TRBJ2-3,TGTGCCAGCAGCCTCGGACAGACTAGCACAGATACGCAGTATTTT,CASSLGQTSTDTQYF
TRBV5-6,NA,NA,TRBJ1-1,TGTGCCAGCAGCCGCCGACATACAGGGCCAACTGAAGCTTTCTTT,CASSRRHTGPTEAFF
TRBV5-1,NA,TRBD1,TRBJ2-1,TGCGCCAGCAGCCCGGGACAGATCTACAATGAGCAGTTCTTC,CASSPGQIYNEQFF
TRBV7-9,many,TRBD2,TRBJ2-3,TGTGCCAGCAGCTTTAGCGGGGGGGCCACAGATACGCAGTATTTT,CASSFSGGATDTQYF
TRBV18,NA,NA,TRBJ2-7,TGTGCCAGCTCACGGAAGAAAGACTCCGAGCAGTACTTC,CASSRKKDSEQYF
TRBV19,NA,NA,TRBJ1-1,TGTGCCAGTAGTATCCAGGGGTCCACCCGCACTGAAGCTTTCTTT,CASSIQGSTRTEAFF
TRBV30,once,TRBD1,TRBJ2-1,TGTGCCTGGACTCAGGGTAGGGCAGGGGGAAATGAGCAGTTCTTC,CAWTQGRAGGNEQFF
TRBV5-1,NA,TRBD2,TRBJ2-5,TGCGCCAGCAGCCCGGGACTAGCGGGGGCAGAGACCCAGTACTTC,CASSPGLAGAETQYF
TRBV5-8,NA,TRBD1,TRBJ1-1,TGTGCCAGCAGCACAAGGACAGGGCTCATGAACACTGAAGCTTTCTTT,CASSTRTGLMNTEAFF
TRBV5-1,NA,NA,TRBJ1-1,TGCGCCAGTACAGGGAACACTGAAGCTTTCTTT,CASTGNTEAFF
TRBV19,NA,NA,TRBJ2-1,TGTGCCAGCAAACAGGGACTCCTCTCCTACAATGAGCAGTTCTTC,CASKQGLLSYNEQFF
TRBV6-1,once,TRBD1,TRBJ1-2,TGTGCCAGCAGCATCGTCCGGGACAGCGGATATGGCTACACCTTC,CASSIVRDSGYGYTF
TRBV19,NA,TRBD1,TRBJ2-1,TGTGCCAGTAGTATGGTGGGCAGGGGGTTAAACAATGAGCAGTTCTTC,CASSMVGRGLNNEQFF
TRBV6-5,NA,TRBD1,TRBJ1-1,TGTGCCAGCAGTTACTTCGGACAGGCGAACACTGAAGCTTTCTTT,CASSYFGQANTEAFF
TRBV4-3,NA,TRBD1,TRBJ1-2,TGCGCCAGCAGCCAAGTGGGACAGTTGTATGGCTACACCTTC,CASSQVGQLYGYTF
TRBV6-1,NA,TRBD1,TRBJ2-5,TGTGCCAGCAGTGGGACAGGGGGTTGGGCCCAGTACTTC,CASSGTGGWAQYF
TRBV7-2,few,NA,TRBJ2-1,TGTGCCAGCGACCTGGGGGGCCCCAATGAGCAGTTCTTC,CASDLGGPNEQFF
TRBV27,once,NA,TRBJ1-5,TGTGCCAGCAAAGGAAGGAGCAATCAGCCCCAGCATTTT,CASKGRSNQPQHF
TRBV9,NA,TRBD1,TRBJ2-5,TGTGCCAGCAGCGCCCGGACAGGGGGCCGTGAGACCCAGTACTTC,CASSARTGGRETQYF
TRBV2,NA,TRBD2,TRBJ2-7,TGTGCCAGCAGGGGAAGACTAGCGGGAGTAAGCCACGAGCAGTACTTC,CASRGRLAGVSHEQYF
TRBV6-5,NA,TRBD2,TRBJ2-1,TGTGCCAGCAGGTACTCCAGCGGGGGAAACAATGAGCAGTTCTTC,CASRYSSGGNNEQFF
TRBV18,once,NA,TRBJ1-3,TGTGCCAGCTCACCAGAGAGCTCTGGAAACACCATATATTTT,CASSPESSGNTIYF
TRBV9,NA,NA,TRBJ2-3,TGTGCCAGCAGCGTAGCGGCGGGGTACACAGATACGCAGTATTTT,CASSVAAGYTDTQYF
TRBV28,NA,NA,TRBJ1-4,TGTGCCAGCAGTTTTTCAGGCTTAAGTAAAAGTGCAACTAATGAAAAACTGTTTTTT,CASSFSGLSKSATNEKLFF
TRBV30,NA,NA,TRBJ2-7,TGTGCCTCGCAAAGAAGAGATAACTACGAGCAGTACTTC,CASQRRDNYEQYF
TRBV15,few,NA,TRBJ2-7,TGTGCCACCAGCAGAGATTTGGGCTACGAGCAGTACTTC,CATSRDLGYEQYF
TRBV23-1,NA,NA,TRBJ1-1,TGCGCCAGCATCCGAGTTTGGCGGGAGGGAGAGAACACTGAAGCTTTCTTT,CASIRVWREGENTEAFF
TRBV27,once,NA,TRBJ2-6,TGTGCCAGCCGACGCTCTGGGGCCAACGTCCTGACTTTC,CASRRSGANVLTF
TRBV5-1,NA,NA,TRBJ1-2,TGCGCCAGCAGCCAGATCGAGGACATCCTTAACTATGGCTACACCTTC,CASSQIEDILNYGYTF
TRBV7-9,NA,TRBD1,TRBJ2-1,TGTGCCAGCAGCCCCGGGACAGGGGTCTACAATGAGCAGTTCTTC,CASSPGTGVYNEQFF
TRBV5-1,NA,NA,TRBJ1-3,TGCGCCAGCAGATGCGAGGGGGGATCGTGCTCTGGAAACACCATATATTTT,CASRCEGGSCSGNTIYF
TRBV14,once,TRBD2,TRBJ2-1,TGTGCCAGCAGCCTCCTGACTAGCGGGCTTAATGAGCAGTTCTTC,CASSLLTSGLNEQFF
TRBV19,NA,NA,TRBJ1-1,TGTGCCAGTATGAAGGGAATAACTGAAGCTTTCTTT,CASMKGITEAFF
TRBV2,NA,NA,TRBJ1-1,TGTGCCAGCCAAGGGGAGGCCTTCGGGGCCCTGAACACTGAAGCTTTCTTT,CASQGEAFGALNTEAFF
TRBV27,NA,NA,TRBJ1-4,TGTGCCAGCAGTTCCGTCTCGACTATAAATGAAAAACTGTTTTTT,CASSSVSTINEKLFF
TRBV29-1,NA,TRBD2,TRBJ2-7,TGCAGCGCCGGACTAGCGGGGAGCTCCTACGAGCAGTACTTC,CSAGLAGSSYEQYF
TRBV4-3,NA,TRBD1,TRBJ1-1,TGCGCCAGCAGCCAAGAGTCAGGACAGGGAGTTCCTTTCTTT,CASSQESGQGVPFF
TRBV7-9,once,NA,TRBJ1-1,TGTGCCAGCAGCACCCGGGTAGGGGTTAGCACTGAAGCTTTCTTT,CASSTRVGVSTEAFF
TRBV9,NA,NA,TRBJ1-4,TGTGCCAGCAGCGTAGTGACAGGCGAGAATGAAAAACTGTTTTTT,CASSVVTGENEKLFF
TRBV21-1,NA,NA,TRBJ1-5,TGTGCCAGCAGCCCGGGCGGGGGCTTCAATCAGCCCCAGCATTTT,CASSPGGGFNQPQHF
TRBV5-6,NA,TRBD1,TRBJ2-1,TGTGCCAGCAGCTGGGACAGGGGTAACTACAATGAGCAGTTCTTC,CASSWDRGNYNEQFF
TRBV18,NA,TRBD1,TRBJ2-1,TGTGCCAGCTCACCACTACCGGGACAGACCTCCTACAATGAGCAGTTCTTC,CASSPLPGQTSYNEQFF